This TCR beta chain was observed in a study of identical twins. This clonotype was seen more than once but under ten times. The CDR3 runs to 15 residues. The V and J ends lost 0 bases and 9 bases respectively, with 18 bases between them. Germline V lookup: CDR1 MGHRA, CDR2 YSYEKL. Each CDR3 protein gets one entry after TCRdb re-called the 5' RACE reads with MiXCR. The sample records over 600,000 distinct CDR3 sequences, around 21% being singletons. These same data were also listed under a study on T cells expressing NK-cell markers. As that report states: Source material for TCR beta repertoires consisted of sorted CD3+CD56+NKG2C+, CD3+CD56+NKG2C- and CD3+CD56-NKG2C+ T cells.

Source material: PBMCs. The sequence was obtained from a woman between 18 and 29 years old in good health. This rearrangement joins TRBV4-1 to TRBJ2-7; perhaps TRBD1 as D (6 bases). The CDR3: CASSQDPDRLYGQYF. CDR3 in DNA: TGCGCCAGCAGCCAAGATCCAGACAGGCTGTATGGGCAGTACTTC.